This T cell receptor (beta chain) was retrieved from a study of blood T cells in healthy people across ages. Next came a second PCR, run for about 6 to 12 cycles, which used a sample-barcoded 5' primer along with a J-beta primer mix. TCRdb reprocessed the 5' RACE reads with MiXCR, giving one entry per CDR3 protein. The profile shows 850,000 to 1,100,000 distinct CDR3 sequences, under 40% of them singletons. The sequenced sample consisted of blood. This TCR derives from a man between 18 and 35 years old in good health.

The CDR3 DNA follows: TGTGCCAGCAGCCAGGGGCAGGGAAGGGACCAGTACTTC. It codes for CASSQGQGRDQYF. V gene TRBV3-1 combines with J gene TRBJ2-5, with D perhaps matching TRBD1 (5 bases). The V and J ends lost 3 bases and 10 bases respectively, with 15 bases between them. The CDR3 has 13 amino acids. Germline V gene data show CDR1 as LGHDT and CDR2 as YNNKEL (reference sequence).